This TCR beta chain was sequenced during a study of blood T cell repertoires in COVID-19. Study overall: PBMCs, B-cell-depleted T cells, or T cells were the source of the cDNA or gDNA that made up the material.

Sequencing used immunoSEQ multiplex PCR; TCRdb keeps in-frame clones, though not all of them. There are roughly 42,000 clones in the sample; approximately 88% occur only once, and over 3.5% lies in the top ten. This clone has only one observation. The sequenced material came from peripheral blood. This clonotype originated in a human donor in a cohort sampled during active COVID-19.

Here the CDR3 reads CASRWGGAAGYTF. The DNA of the CDR3 is TGTGCCAGCAGGTGGGGGGGGGCGGCTGGCTACACCTTC. The chain carries TRBV28 and TRBJ1-2; D might be TRBD1 (6 bases). The CDR3 has 13 residues. CDR1 MDHEN and CDR2 SYDVKM come from the germline V gene. V gave up 6 bases and J gave up 7 bases, with 15 bases separating them.